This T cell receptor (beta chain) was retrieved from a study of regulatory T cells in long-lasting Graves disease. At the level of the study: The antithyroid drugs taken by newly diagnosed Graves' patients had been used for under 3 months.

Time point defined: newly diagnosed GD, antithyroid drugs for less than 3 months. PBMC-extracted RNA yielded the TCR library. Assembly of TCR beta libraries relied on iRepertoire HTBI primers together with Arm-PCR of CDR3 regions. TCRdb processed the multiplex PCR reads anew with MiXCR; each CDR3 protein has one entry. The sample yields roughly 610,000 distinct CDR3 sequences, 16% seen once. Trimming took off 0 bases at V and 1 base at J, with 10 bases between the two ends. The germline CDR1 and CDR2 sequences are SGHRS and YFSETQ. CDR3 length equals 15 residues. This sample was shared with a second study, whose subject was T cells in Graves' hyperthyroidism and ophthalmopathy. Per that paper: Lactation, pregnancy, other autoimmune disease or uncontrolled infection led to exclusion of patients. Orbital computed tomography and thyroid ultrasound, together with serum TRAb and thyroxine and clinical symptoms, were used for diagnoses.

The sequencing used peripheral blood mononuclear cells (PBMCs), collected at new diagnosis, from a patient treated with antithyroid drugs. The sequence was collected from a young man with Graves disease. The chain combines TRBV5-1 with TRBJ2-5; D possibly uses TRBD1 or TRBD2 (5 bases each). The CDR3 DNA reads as TGCGCCAGCAGCTTGGCCGGGACCCTCCAAGAGACCCAGTACTTC. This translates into CASSLAGTLQETQYF.